The clone carrying this T cell receptor beta chain was observed a handful of times. What it binds is not known. TCRdb fed the reads into MiXCR, producing one record per CDR3 protein. The data show around 360,000 distinct CDR3 sequences, around a third seen once. The record originates from a study of T cell repertoires in cytomegalovirus infection. Whole-study results and caveats: CMV-specific TCR beta clonotypes restricted by HLA-C dominated the ex vivo response.

Germline V lookup: CDR1 SGHVS, CDR2 FNYEAQ. With 5 bases clipped from V and 11 bases from J, the junction kept 15 bases outside the gene matches. The CDR3 spans 15 residues. Sequenced material: cultured PBMCs, taken from culture after CMV antigen stimulation. The V gene is TRBV7-6, the J gene TRBJ2-3; 8 nucleotides match TRBD2. This TCR was recovered from a human donor in good health (CMV status not recorded). Some clones in this sample may be carry-over from other donors' samples. The CDR3 here is CASSPGVAGLEVQYF. CDR3 in DNA: TGTGCCAGCAGCCCCGGGGTAGCGGGACTTGAGGTGCAGTATTTT.